Following are 8 T cell receptor beta chains from one sample sequenced in a study of regulatory T cells in long-lasting Graves disease. HTBI primers from iRepertoire and Arm-PCR of CDR3 regions yielded the TCR beta libraries. TCRdb passed the multiplex PCR reads through MiXCR, listing each CDR3 protein once. The repertoire includes 400,000 to 500,000 distinct CDR3 sequences, 14% to 15% of them detected once, and over 15% sits in the top ten. The sample's time point: newly diagnosed GD, antithyroid drugs for less than 3 months. Isolated PBMC RNA provided the starting material for the TCR library. This same sample was also part of a study on T cells in Graves' hyperthyroidism and ophthalmopathy.

The sequencing here drew on peripheral blood mononuclear cells (PBMCs), taken at new diagnosis, from a patient treated with antithyroid drugs. The source is a woman aged 25 to 39 with Graves disease.

This clonotype occurred many times. The chain links TRBV12-3 or TRBV12-4 to TRBJ1-4; D is undetermined. With 3 bases removed from V and 8 bases from J, the gap between germline ends came to 10 bases. This CDR3 contains 13 residues. Here the CDR3 reads CASSFRAVEKLFF. CDR3 nucleotide sequence: TGTGCCAGCAGTTTTCGGGCCGTGGAAAAACTGTTTTTT.

This clonotype was seen ten or more times. The chain employs TRBV28 and TRBJ1-2, with TRBD1 matching 10 bases. Germline CDR1 is MDHEN and CDR2 is SYDVKM. CDR3 size: 15 residues. Trimming cost V 4 bases and J 5 bases; bases outside gene matches: 7. The CDR3 DNA sequence: TGTGCCAGCAGTTCCGGGACAGGGGAGGAGTATGGCTACACCTTC. This encodes CASSSGTGEEYGYTF.

This clonotype was counted between two and nine times. V usage is TRBV20-1 and J usage is TRBJ2-3; perhaps TRBD2 as D (6 bases). The CDR3 runs to 13 residues. V was pared by 1 base and J by 11 bases, with 16 bases between. Germline V gene sequence: CDR1 DFQATT, CDR2 SNEGSKA (reference sequence). The CDR3 loop is CSARVEGNPWQYF. The CDR3 DNA sequence: TGCAGTGCTAGAGTGGAGGGAAACCCCTGGCAGTATTTT.

This clonotype showed up many times. The V and J genes are TRBV2 and TRBJ2-7, with TRBD1 matching 9 bases. Germline CDR1 reads SNHLY; CDR2 reads FYNNEI. The CDR3 is 14 amino acids. V was clipped by 8 bases and J by 2 bases; unmatched bases: 7. The CDR3 is CASAPGQGPYEQYF. The CDR3 DNA is TGTGCCAGCGCTCCGGGACAGGGACCCTACGAGCAGTACTTC.

As to this clonotype: This clone may be a read error of a much larger clone one base away. The missing conserved phenylalanine or tryptophan at the end of this CDR3 makes a read error likely. The rearrangement links TRBV3-1 to TRBJ1-6; D unclear. The V gene lost 4 bases and the J gene lost 8 bases, with 15 bases spanning the gap. Germline CDR1 reads LGHDT; CDR2 reads YNNKEL (reference sequence). This CDR3 has 15 amino acids. Here the CDR3 reads CASSLGPGRDSPLHS. CDR3 DNA: TGTGCCAGCAGCCTCGGTCCAGGTCGCGATTCACCCCTCCACTCT.

J is TRBJ1-4 and V is TRBV19; D unresolved. The CDR3 length is 14 residues. From germline, CDR1 is LNHDA and CDR2 SQIVND (reference sequence). V dropped 5 bases and J dropped 7 bases, with 14 bases sitting between them. The CDR3 sequence is CASSLAADGEKLFF. In nucleotides, the CDR3 is TGTGCCAGTAGTTTAGCGGCCGATGGTGAAAAACTGTTTTTT.

In this sample, this clonotype turned up many times. The CDR3 loop reads CASSLYSGMNEQFF. CDR3 nucleotides: TGTGCCAGCAGTTTATATAGTGGTATGAATGAGCAGTTCTTC. The chain employs TRBV27 and TRBJ2-1; the D is unclear. Trimming took off 1 base at V and 7 bases at J, with 11 bases between the two ends. This CDR3 is built from 14 residues. The germline gives CDR1 MNHEY, CDR2 SMNVEV (reference sequence).

V is TRBV6-1 and J is TRBJ2-7, with D possibly being TRBD2 (5 bases). This CDR3 is built from 15 residues. Trimming removed 6 bases at V and 5 bases at J, with 20 bases between. The germline V gene has CDR1 MNHNS and CDR2 SASEGT. The CDR3 DNA follows: TGTGCCAGCAGCCTGCCCGGGGAAATTGAGAACGAGCAGTACTTC. Translated, it gives CASSLPGEIENEQYF.